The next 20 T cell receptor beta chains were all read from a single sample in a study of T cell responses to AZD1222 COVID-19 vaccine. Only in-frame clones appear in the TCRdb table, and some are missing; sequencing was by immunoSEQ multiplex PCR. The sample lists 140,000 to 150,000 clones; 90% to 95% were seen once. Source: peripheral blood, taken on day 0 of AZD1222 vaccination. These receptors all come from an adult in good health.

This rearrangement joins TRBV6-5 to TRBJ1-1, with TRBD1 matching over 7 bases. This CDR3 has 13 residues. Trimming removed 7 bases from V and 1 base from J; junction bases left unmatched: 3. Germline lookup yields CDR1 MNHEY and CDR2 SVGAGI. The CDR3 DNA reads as TGTGCCAGCAAGGACAGGCCGAACACTGAAGCTTTCTTT. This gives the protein CASKDRPNTEAFF.

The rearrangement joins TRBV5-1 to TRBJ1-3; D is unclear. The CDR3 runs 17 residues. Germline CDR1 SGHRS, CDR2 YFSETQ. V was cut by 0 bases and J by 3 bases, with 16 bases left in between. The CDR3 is CASSLEAIGYGGNTIYF. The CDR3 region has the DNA TGCGCCAGCAGCTTGGAGGCCATAGGGTATGGTGGAAACACCATATATTTT.

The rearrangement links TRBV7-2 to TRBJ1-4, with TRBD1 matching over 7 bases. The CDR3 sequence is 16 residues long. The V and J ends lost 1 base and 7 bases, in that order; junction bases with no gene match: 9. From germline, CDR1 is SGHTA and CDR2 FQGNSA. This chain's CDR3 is CASSLGIDRVTEKLFF. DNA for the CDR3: TGTGCCAGCAGCTTAGGGATTGACAGGGTTACTGAAAAACTGTTTTTT. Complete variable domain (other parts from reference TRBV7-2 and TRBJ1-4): GAGVSQSPSNKVTEKGKDVELRCDPISGHTALYWYRQSLGQGLEFLIYFQGNSAPDKSGLPSDRFSAERTGGSVSTLTIQRTQQEDSAVYLCASSLGIDRVTEKLFFGSGTQLSVL.

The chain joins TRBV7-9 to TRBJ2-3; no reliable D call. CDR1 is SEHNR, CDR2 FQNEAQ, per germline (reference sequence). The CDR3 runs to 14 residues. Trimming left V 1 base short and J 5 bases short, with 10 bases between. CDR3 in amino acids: CASSLVALQDTQYF. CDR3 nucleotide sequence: TGTGCCAGCAGCTTAGTGGCCCTACAAGATACGCAGTATTTT.

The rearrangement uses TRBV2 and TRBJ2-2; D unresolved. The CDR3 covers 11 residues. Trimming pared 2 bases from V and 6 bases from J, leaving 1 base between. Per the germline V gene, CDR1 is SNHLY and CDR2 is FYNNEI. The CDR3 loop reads CASSEPGELFF. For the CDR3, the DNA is TGTGCCAGCAGTGAACCCGGGGAGCTGTTTTTT. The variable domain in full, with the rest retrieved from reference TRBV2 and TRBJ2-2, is EPEVTQTPSHQVTQMGQEVILRCVPISNHLYFYWYRQILGQKVEFLVSFYNNEISEKSEIFDDQFSVERPDGSNFTLKIRSTKLEDSAMYFCASSEPGELFFGEGSRLTVL.

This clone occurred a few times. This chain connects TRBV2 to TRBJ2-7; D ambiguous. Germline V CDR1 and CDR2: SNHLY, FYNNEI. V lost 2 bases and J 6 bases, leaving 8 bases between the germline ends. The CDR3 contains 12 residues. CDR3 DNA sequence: TGTGCCAGCAGTGAATCCCTGGGCGAGCAGTACTTC. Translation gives CASSESLGEQYF.

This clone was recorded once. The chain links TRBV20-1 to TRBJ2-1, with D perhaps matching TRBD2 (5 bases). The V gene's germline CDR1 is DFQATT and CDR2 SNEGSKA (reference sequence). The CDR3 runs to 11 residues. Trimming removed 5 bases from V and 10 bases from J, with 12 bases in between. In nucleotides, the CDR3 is TGCAGTGCTCCTGTAGCGCCGGAGCAGTTCTTC. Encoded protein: CSAPVAPEQFF.

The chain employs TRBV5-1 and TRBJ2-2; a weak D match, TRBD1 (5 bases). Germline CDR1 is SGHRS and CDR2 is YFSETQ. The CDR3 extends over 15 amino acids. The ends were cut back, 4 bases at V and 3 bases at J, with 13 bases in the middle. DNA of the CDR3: TGCGCCAGCAGCCTATTTTTGACAGACACCGGGGAGCTGTTTTTT. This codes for CASSLFLTDTGELFF.

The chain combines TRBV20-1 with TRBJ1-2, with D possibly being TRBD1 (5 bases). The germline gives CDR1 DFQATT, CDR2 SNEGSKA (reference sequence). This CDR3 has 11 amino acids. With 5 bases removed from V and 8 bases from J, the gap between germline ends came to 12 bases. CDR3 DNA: TGCAGTGCTCCATGGGGGGACGGCTACACCTTC. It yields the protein CSAPWGDGYTF.

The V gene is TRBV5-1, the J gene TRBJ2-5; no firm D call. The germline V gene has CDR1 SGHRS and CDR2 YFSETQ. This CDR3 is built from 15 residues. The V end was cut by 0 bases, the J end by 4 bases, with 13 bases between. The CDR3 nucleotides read TGCGCCAGCAGCTTGGTTCAGGACCCCCGAGAGACCCAGTACTTC. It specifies CASSLVQDPRETQYF.

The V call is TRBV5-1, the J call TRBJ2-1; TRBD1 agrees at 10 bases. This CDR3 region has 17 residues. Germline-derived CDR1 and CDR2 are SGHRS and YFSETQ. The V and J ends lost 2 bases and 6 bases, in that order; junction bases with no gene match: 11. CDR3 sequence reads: CASSFNLVGTGVNEQFF. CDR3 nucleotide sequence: TGCGCCAGCAGCTTCAACTTAGTCGGGACAGGGGTCAATGAGCAGTTCTTC.

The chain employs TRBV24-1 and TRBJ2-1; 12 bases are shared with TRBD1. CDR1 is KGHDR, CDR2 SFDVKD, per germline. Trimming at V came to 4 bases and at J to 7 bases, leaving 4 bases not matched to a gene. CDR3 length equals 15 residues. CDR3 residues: CATSERDRGPNEQFF. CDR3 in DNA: TGTGCCACCAGTGAAAGGGACAGGGGGCCGAATGAGCAGTTCTTC.

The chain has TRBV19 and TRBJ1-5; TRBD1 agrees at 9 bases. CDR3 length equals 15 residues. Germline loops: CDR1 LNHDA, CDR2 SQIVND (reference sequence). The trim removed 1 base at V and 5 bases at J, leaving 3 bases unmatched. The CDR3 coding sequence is TGTGCCAGTAGTATAGGGGGACAGGGATATCAGCCCCAGCATTTT. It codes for CASSIGGQGYQPQHF. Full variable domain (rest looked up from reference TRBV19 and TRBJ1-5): DGGITQSPKYLFRKEGQNVTLSCEQNLNHDAMYWYRQDPGQGLRLIYYSQIVNDFQKGDIAEGYSVSREKKESFPLTVTSAQKNPTAFYLCASSIGGQGYQPQHFGDGTRLSIL.

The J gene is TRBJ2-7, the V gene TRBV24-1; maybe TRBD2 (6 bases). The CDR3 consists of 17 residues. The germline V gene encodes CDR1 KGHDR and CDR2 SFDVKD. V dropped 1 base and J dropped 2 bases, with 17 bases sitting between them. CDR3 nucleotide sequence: TGTGCCACCAGTGATTTCAAGGGTCCTCCGGGGGCCTACGAGCAGTACTTC. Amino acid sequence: CATSDFKGPPGAYEQYF.

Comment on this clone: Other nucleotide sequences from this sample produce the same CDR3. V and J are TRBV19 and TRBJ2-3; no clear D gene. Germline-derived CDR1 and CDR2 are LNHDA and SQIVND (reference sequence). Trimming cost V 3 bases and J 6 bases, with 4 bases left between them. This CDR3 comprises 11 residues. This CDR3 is CASSIADTQYF. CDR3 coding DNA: TGTGCCAGTAGTATCGCCGATACGCAGTATTTT.

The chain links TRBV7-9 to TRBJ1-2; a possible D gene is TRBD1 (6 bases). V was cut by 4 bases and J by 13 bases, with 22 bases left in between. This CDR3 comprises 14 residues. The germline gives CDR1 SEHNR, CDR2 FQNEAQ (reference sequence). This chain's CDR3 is CASSSGGQDSGCTF. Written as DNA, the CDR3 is TGTGCCAGCAGCTCGGGGGGCCAAGATAGTGGGTGCACCTTC.

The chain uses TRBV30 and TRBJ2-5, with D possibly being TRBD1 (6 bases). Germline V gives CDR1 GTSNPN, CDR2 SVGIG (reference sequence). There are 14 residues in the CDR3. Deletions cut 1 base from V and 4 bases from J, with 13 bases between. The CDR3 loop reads CAWSAYRDRETQYF. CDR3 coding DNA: TGTGCCTGGAGTGCCTACAGGGACCGAGAGACCCAGTACTTC.

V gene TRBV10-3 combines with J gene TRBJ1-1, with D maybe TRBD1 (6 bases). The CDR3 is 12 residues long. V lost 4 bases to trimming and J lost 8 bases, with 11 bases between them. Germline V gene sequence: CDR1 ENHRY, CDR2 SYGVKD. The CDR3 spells CAISVGGTEAFF. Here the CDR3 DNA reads TGTGCCATCAGTGTAGGGGGAACGGAAGCTTTCTTT.

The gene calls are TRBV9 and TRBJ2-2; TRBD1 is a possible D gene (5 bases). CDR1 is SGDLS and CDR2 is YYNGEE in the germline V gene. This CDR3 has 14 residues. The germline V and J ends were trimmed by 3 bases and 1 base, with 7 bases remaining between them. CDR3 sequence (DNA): TGTGCCAGCAGCGGCGGACAGAACACCGGGGAGCTGTTTTTT. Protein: CASSGGQNTGELFF. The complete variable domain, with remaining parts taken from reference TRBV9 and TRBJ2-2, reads DSGVTQTPKHLITATGQRVTLRCSPRSGDLSVYWYQQSLDQGLQFLIQYYNGEERAKGNILERFSAQQFPDLHSELNLSSLELGDSALYFCASSGGQNTGELFFGEGSRLTVL.

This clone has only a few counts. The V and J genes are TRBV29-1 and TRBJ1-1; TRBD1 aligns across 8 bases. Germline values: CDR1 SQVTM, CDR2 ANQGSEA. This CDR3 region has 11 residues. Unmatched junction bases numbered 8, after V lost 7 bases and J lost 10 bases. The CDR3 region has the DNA TGCAGCGCGGGACAGGCGACCGGAGCTTTCTTT. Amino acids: CSAGQATGAFF.